The 5 T cell receptor beta chains below all came from one sample that was sequenced in a study of T-cell reconstitution after alpha-beta-depleted transplantation in children. TCRbeta library construction was performed incorporating unique molecular identifiers. TCRdb used MiXCR to reprocess the PCR reads, holding one entry per CDR3 protein. The sample yields hundreds of thousands of distinct CDR3 sequences, nearly 10% seen once. The sequencing used PBMCs from the stem cell graft donor, collected from the stem cell graft. Every receptor here comes from a human donor who donated a stem cell graft to a child with SCID.

This clonotype has a count of ten or more. V and J are TRBV24-1 and TRBJ2-1; TRBD1 or TRBD2 may be the D gene (5 bases each). CDR1 is KGHDR and CDR2 is SFDVKD in the germline V gene. Trimming removed 9 bases from V and 7 bases from J, with 15 bases in between. The length of the CDR3 is 13 residues. The CDR3 coding sequence is TGTGCCACCCGGGACGAGAATCGGAATGAGCAGTTCTTC. It codes for CATRDENRNEQFF.

This clonotype came up a few times. The chain links TRBV5-1 to TRBJ2-7; maybe TRBD2 (5 bases). The CDR3 contains 14 residues. Germline loops: CDR1 SGHRS, CDR2 YFSETQ. The germline V and J ends were trimmed by 4 bases and 2 bases, with 13 bases remaining between them. The CDR3 spells CASSEGQRAYEQYF. CDR3 bases: TGCGCCAGCAGCGAGGGCCAACGGGCCTACGAGCAGTACTTC.

The chain combines TRBV5-6 with TRBJ2-1; the D is unclear. CDR1 is SGHDT, CDR2 YYEEEE, per germline. V was cut by 4 bases and J by 6 bases, with 8 bases left in between. This CDR3 has 12 amino acids. Here the CDR3 DNA reads TGTGCCAGCAGCCGCGAACCCAATGAGCAGTTCTTC. Residues: CASSREPNEQFF.

The V and J genes are TRBV9 and TRBJ2-6; tentatively, D is TRBD1 (6 bases). Trimming stripped 4 bases from V and 2 bases from J, with 10 bases between. The V gene's germline CDR1 is SGDLS and CDR2 YYNGEE. The CDR3 is 15 amino acids. CDR3 region: CASSRTGPGANVLTF. CDR3 bases: TGTGCCAGCAGCAGAACAGGGCCTGGGGCCAACGTCCTGACTTTC.

This clonotype was detected only a few times. J is TRBJ2-7 and V is TRBV7-6; TRBD1 aligns across 8 bases. The length of the CDR3 is 15 residues. Germline V lookup: CDR1 SGHVS, CDR2 FNYEAQ. J gave up 6 bases and V 1 base, and 8 bases lay outside the gene matches. CDR3 amino acids: CASSLGTGFTVEQYF. The DNA of the CDR3 is TGTGCCAGCAGCTTAGGGACAGGGTTTACGGTCGAGCAGTACTTC.